A single sample gave rise to the 22 T cell receptor beta chains below, sequenced in a study of cytomegalovirus exposure and HLA in healthy donors. PCR amplification relied on 60 Vbeta primers (plus 13 Jbeta primers). Method: immunoSEQ multiplex PCR; TCRdb's copy keeps in-frame clones and lacks some. The data show about 140,000 clones, over 60% seen once. The sequenced sample consisted of PBMCs. Every receptor here comes from a man under 40 in good health and CMV-seronegative.

The chain recombines TRBV18 with TRBJ2-7, with 15 bases aligning to TRBD2. Germline assignment: CDR1 KGHSH and CDR2 LQKENI. CDR3 size: 17 residues. J lost 4 bases, V lost 5 bases, and 9 bases had no gene match. This chain's CDR3 is CASSVLGLAGGLYEQYF. CDR3 in DNA: TGTGCCAGCTCAGTTCTGGGACTAGCGGGAGGATTGTACGAGCAGTACTTC. The whole variable domain, filled in from reference TRBV18 and TRBJ2-7, reads NAGVMQNPRHLVRRRGQEARLRCSPMKGHSHVYWYRQLPEEGLKFMVYLQKENIIDESGMPKERFSAEFPKEGPSILRIQQVVRGDSAAYFCASSVLGLAGGLYEQYFGPGTRLTVT.

The chain joins TRBV10-3 to TRBJ1-2; 9 nucleotides agree with TRBD1. The germline V gene has CDR1 ENHRY and CDR2 SYGVKD. V lost 3 bases, J lost 0 bases, and 11 bases stayed unmatched. The CDR3 totals 18 residues. CDR3 protein: CAISEVSGQGLTNYGYTF. CDR3 DNA: TGTGCCATCAGTGAAGTTTCGGGACAGGGATTAACTAACTATGGCTACACCTTC.

This chain connects TRBV6-6 to TRBJ1-5; D not certain. The V gene lost 6 bases and the J gene lost 4 bases, with 4 bases spanning the gap. The CDR3 is 11 residues long. Looked up from germline, CDR1 is MNHNY and CDR2 is SVGAGI (reference sequence). The CDR3: CASRENQPQHF. In DNA, the CDR3 is TGTGCCAGCAGAGAGAATCAGCCCCAGCATTTT.

The chain carries TRBV29-1 and TRBJ2-1; 13 bases are shared with TRBD2. CDR1 and CDR2 from the germline V gene are SQVTM and ANQGSEA. The CDR3 has 20 amino acids. V was clipped by 8 bases and J by 0 bases; unmatched bases: 19. CDR3: CSTQAQGTSGVPLSYNEQFF. CDR3 bases: TGCAGCACCCAGGCCCAGGGGACTAGCGGGGTCCCGCTCTCCTACAATGAGCAGTTCTTC.

V gene TRBV27 combines with J gene TRBJ1-4; possibly TRBD1 for D (5 bases). From germline, CDR1 is MNHEY and CDR2 SMNVEV (reference sequence). V lost 1 base, J lost 5 bases, and 11 bases lay in between. The CDR3 runs 15 residues. The CDR3 nucleotides are TGTGCCAGCAGTTTATGGGGCAGCCCGAATGAAAAACTGTTTTTT. This translates into CASSLWGSPNEKLFF.

The chain couples TRBV27 to TRBJ2-1; TRBD2 matches 11 bases. Germline-derived CDR1 and CDR2 are MNHEY and SMNVEV (reference sequence). The CDR3 covers 16 residues. V shed 6 bases and J 4 bases; nucleotides not matched to a gene: 8. For the CDR3, the DNA is TGTGCCAGCAGGACCCTGGGACTAGCGGAATACAATGAGCAGTTCTTC. Encoded protein: CASRTLGLAEYNEQFF.

V is TRBV5-5 and J is TRBJ2-7; 7 nucleotides line up with TRBD2. CDR1 is SGHKS, CDR2 YYEKEE, per germline (reference sequence). CDR3 length equals 15 residues. Unmatched junction bases numbered 5, after V lost 0 bases and J lost 2 bases. The CDR3 coding sequence is TGTGCCAGCAGCTTGGTTGGGGGGGGGACCTACGAGCAGTACTTC. This encodes CASSLVGGGTYEQYF.

The V gene is TRBV2, the J gene TRBJ2-7; 7 bases line up with TRBD1. The V segment lost 9 bases and the J segment 1 base; nucleotides outside the gene matches: 6. The CDR3 covers 13 residues. Germline CDR1 is SNHLY and CDR2 is FYNNEI. The CDR3 loop reads CASSDRPSYEQYF. CDR3 nucleotide sequence: TGTGCCAGTTCGGACAGGCCGTCCTACGAGCAGTACTTC.

This sequence joins TRBV5-1 and TRBJ1-2, with 12 nucleotides matching TRBD1. V dropped 4 bases and J dropped 7; count of bases not matched to a gene: 8. Germline CDR1 and CDR2: SGHRS and YFSETQ. The CDR3 spans 15 residues. The CDR3 is CASSPEGTGGLGYTF. For the CDR3, the DNA is TGCGCCAGCAGCCCCGAGGGGACAGGGGGCCTTGGCTACACCTTC.

The J gene is TRBJ2-3, the V gene TRBV6-5, with 7 bases lining up with TRBD2. J lost 2 bases, V lost 2 bases, and 4 bases had no gene match. CDR3 length: 15 residues. Per germline, CDR1 MNHEY and CDR2 SVGAGI. The CDR3 is CASSYGLADTDTQYF. CDR3 DNA: TGTGCCAGCAGTTACGGGCTAGCGGACACAGATACGCAGTATTTT.

The chain joins TRBV19 to TRBJ2-1; 9 bases fit TRBD1. The CDR3 has 17 residues. V was clipped by 1 base and J by 9 bases; unmatched bases: 13. CDR1 LNHDA and CDR2 SQIVND come from the germline V gene (reference sequence). CDR3 nucleotide sequence: TGTGCCAGTAGTATAGGAAGCCGCGGGACAGGGTGGGGTGAGCAGTTCTTC. As protein: CASSIGSRGTGWGEQFF. Filled out from reference TRBV19 and TRBJ2-1, the complete variable domain reads DGGITQSPKYLFRKEGQNVTLSCEQNLNHDAMYWYRQDPGQGLRLIYYSQIVNDFQKGDIAEGYSVSREKKESFPLTVTSAQKNPTAFYLCASSIGSRGTGWGEQFFGPGTRLTVL.

To note about this clone: The identical CDR3 is also encoded by other nucleotide sequences in the sample. V gene TRBV27 combines with J gene TRBJ2-1; 13 bases align to TRBD2. J lost 10 bases, V lost 6 bases, and 0 bases had no gene match. This CDR3 spans 12 amino acids. Germline lookup yields CDR1 MNHEY and CDR2 SMNVEV (reference sequence). CDR3 bases: TGTGCCAGCAGACTAGCGGGAGGGGAGCAGTTCTTC. Translated, it gives CASRLAGGEQFF.

This chain uses TRBV5-4 with TRBJ2-5; D unresolved. Germline CDR1 and CDR2: SGHNT and YYREEE (reference sequence). The V end lost 2 bases, the J end lost 3 bases, and 8 bases lay between the germline ends. The CDR3 has 13 residues. The CDR3: CASSFYLEETQYF. The DNA for the CDR3 is TGTGCCAGCAGCTTCTATCTAGAAGAGACCCAGTACTTC.

Turning to this clone: Compared with germline, one end of the junction differs, possibly owing to a read error. The V gene is TRBV7-7, the J gene TRBJ2-3, with 11 nucleotides matching TRBD2. Germline V gives CDR1 SSHAT, CDR2 FNYEAQ (reference sequence). The CDR3 totals 16 residues. The CDR3 sequence: CASSPGTSGHTDTQYF. The CDR3, as DNA: TGTGCTAGCAGCCCGGGGACTAGCGGACACACAGATACGCAGTATTTT.

This clone was detected only a few times. The rearrangement joins TRBV6-5 to TRBJ2-5; 7 nucleotides align to TRBD1. The CDR3 is 14 residues long. Germline V gene sequence: CDR1 MNHEY, CDR2 SVGAGI. J was trimmed by 3 bases and V by 2 bases; bases with no gene match: 3. This CDR3 is CASSYQTGKETQYF. In DNA form, the CDR3 reads TGTGCCAGCAGTTACCAGACAGGGAAAGAGACCCAGTACTTC.

The CDR3 DNA is TGTGCCAGCAGCTTAGGGGGGGAGAACACTGAAGCTTTCTTT. Protein product: CASSLGGENTEAFF. The gene calls are TRBV11-2 and TRBJ1-1, with D tentatively TRBD1 (5 bases). The V gene's germline CDR1 is SGHAT and CDR2 FQNNGV. CDR3 length: 14 residues. V was pared by 1 base and J by 1 base, with 7 bases between.

V is TRBV27 and J is TRBJ2-5, with 9 bases aligning to TRBD1. V was pared by 4 bases and J by 7 bases, with 7 bases of the junction left unmatched. Germline CDR1 MNHEY, CDR2 SMNVEV (reference sequence). The CDR3 totals 14 residues. CDR3 region: CASSSTGGLGTQYF. CDR3 bases: TGTGCCAGCAGTTCGACAGGGGGTTTGGGGACCCAGTACTTC.

The chain joins TRBV7-2 to TRBJ2-5; weak D call: TRBD1 (5 bases). The J call may be wrong; the DNA end is better matched by TRBJ2-7. There are 15 residues in the CDR3. The germline gives CDR1 SGHTA, CDR2 FQGNSA. This CDR3 is CASSSTRGQTYEQYF. CDR3 DNA sequence: TGTGCCAGCAGCTCAACACGAGGACAAACCTACGAGCAGTACTTC.

V usage is TRBV27 and J usage is TRBJ1-5; D is unclear. Germline CDR1 is MNHEY and CDR2 is SMNVEV (reference sequence). Trimming took 6 bases from V and 10 from J, leaving 16 bases between them. The CDR3 spans 13 residues. CDR3 protein: CASRRRPREPQHF. In nucleotides, the CDR3 is TGTGCCAGCAGGCGTAGACCTCGGGAACCCCAGCATTTT.

The chain uses TRBV6-6 and TRBJ2-2; D unclear. Germline V gives CDR1 MNHNY, CDR2 SVGAGI (reference sequence). V was pared by 2 bases and J by 6 bases, with 10 bases between. CDR3 length: 14 amino acids. CDR3 residues: CASSYGLQAGELFF. The CDR3 nucleotides are TGTGCCAGCAGTTACGGGCTGCAAGCCGGGGAGCTGTTTTTT.

The chain links TRBV2 to TRBJ2-2, with TRBD2 matching over 8 bases. V dropped 8 bases and J dropped 5; count of bases not matched to a gene: 7. The CDR3 sequence is 14 residues long. The germline V gene encodes CDR1 SNHLY and CDR2 FYNNEI. CDR3 sequence reads: CASAGTRSTGELFF. As DNA, the CDR3 is TGTGCCAGCGCCGGGACTAGATCGACCGGGGAGCTGTTTTTT.

In its sample, this clone was seen a few times. The chain uses TRBV4-1 and TRBJ2-3, with a tentative D call TRBD2 (6 bases). The CDR3 sequence is 18 residues long. V gave up 3 bases and J gave up 7 bases, with 26 bases separating them. Germline CDR1 and CDR2: MGHRA and YSYEKL. Written as DNA, the CDR3 is TGCGCCAGCAGCCACCCCCCCCGGGACTCCCGGGTCCCCCATACGCAGTATTTT. As protein: CASSHPPRDSRVPHTQYF.